This T cell receptor (beta chain) was retrieved from a study of early T cells in non-severe SARS-CoV-2 infection. Study-wide background: Unsorted whole blood bulk RNA was sequenced, with unpaired chains. Findings of the study overall: A preference for anti-spike CD8 responses marked VDJdb matching, which missed private and CD4 specificities.

Unique molecular identifiers were affixed to single, distinct cDNA molecules. TCRdb used MiXCR to reprocess the 5' RACE reads, holding one entry per CDR3 protein. The sample records 60,000 to 75,000 distinct CDR3 sequences, about an eighth being singletons. Trimming took off 11 bases at V and 2 bases at J, with 11 bases between the two ends. This CDR3 spans 12 amino acids. Germline-derived CDR1 and CDR2 are LGHDT and YNNKEL (reference sequence). About this clonotype itself: Its antigen is as yet unknown.

The J gene is TRBJ2-3, the V gene TRBV3-1; D ambiguous. This TCR derives from an adult who was a healthcare worker with PCR-confirmed SARS-CoV-2 infection or an uninfected control (not recorded which). Sequencing used whole blood. CDR3 nucleotide sequence: TGTGCCGGCCCAGGATACACAGATACGCAGTATTTT. Residues: CAGPGYTDTQYF.